This TCR beta chain originates from a study of Tregs in tolerant kidney transplant recipients. Study as a whole: Mixed chimerism was transient after nonmyeloablative marrow transplants from related graft donors.

Using immunoSEQ multiplex PCR, the repertoire was profiled, and TCRdb retains in-frame clones only, with some absent. The table records about 61,000 clones, 75% to 90% of them present only once. Germline V gene sequence: CDR1 SGHTA, CDR2 FQGNSA. Trimming cost V 4 bases and J 5 bases; bases outside gene matches: 6. The CDR3 consists of 14 residues. This clone was counted once. The rearrangement uses TRBV7-2 and TRBJ1-1, with TRBD1 identical over 8 bases. The receptor was derived from a human donor who received a combined kidney and bone marrow transplant. Source: Tregs from blood, taken before the transplant. This CDR3 reads CASSSWTGRTEAFF. In DNA, the CDR3 is TGTGCCAGCAGCTCCTGGACAGGGCGGACTGAAGCTTTCTTT.